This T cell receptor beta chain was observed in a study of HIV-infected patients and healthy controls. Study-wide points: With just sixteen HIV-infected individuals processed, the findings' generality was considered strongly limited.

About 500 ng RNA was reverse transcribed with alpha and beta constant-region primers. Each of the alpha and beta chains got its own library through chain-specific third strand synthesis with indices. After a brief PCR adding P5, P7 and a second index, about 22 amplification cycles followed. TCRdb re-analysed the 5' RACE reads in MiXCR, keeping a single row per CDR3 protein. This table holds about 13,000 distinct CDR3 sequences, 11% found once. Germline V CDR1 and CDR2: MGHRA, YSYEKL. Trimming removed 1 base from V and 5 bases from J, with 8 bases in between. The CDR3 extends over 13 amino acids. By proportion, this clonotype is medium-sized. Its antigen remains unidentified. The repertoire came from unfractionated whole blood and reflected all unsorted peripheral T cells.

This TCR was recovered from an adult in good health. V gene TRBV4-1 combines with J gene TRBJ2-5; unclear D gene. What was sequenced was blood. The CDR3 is CASSQGPAETQYF. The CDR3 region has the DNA TGCGCCAGCAGCCAAGGACCGGCGGAGACCCAGTACTTC.